This entry concerns a single T cell receptor beta chain. The germline V and J ends were trimmed by 6 bases and 1 base, with 12 bases remaining between them. Germline assignment: CDR1 LGHNT and CDR2 FRNRAP. The CDR3 loop spans 14 amino acids. This sample was taken from a study of control samples from healthy donors and cancer patients. The method was immunoSEQ multiplex PCR; TCRdb's version includes in-frame clones alone and lacks a portion of them. Of 95,000 to 150,000 clones listed, 80% to 90% are singletons. What was sequenced was blood. The V call is TRBV12-5, the J call TRBJ1-1; the D is unclear. This sequence originates from a middle-aged man in good health. CDR3 region: CASGYDNRNTEAFF. The CDR3 DNA reads as TGTGCTAGTGGGTACGACAACCGGAACACTGAAGCTTTCTTT.